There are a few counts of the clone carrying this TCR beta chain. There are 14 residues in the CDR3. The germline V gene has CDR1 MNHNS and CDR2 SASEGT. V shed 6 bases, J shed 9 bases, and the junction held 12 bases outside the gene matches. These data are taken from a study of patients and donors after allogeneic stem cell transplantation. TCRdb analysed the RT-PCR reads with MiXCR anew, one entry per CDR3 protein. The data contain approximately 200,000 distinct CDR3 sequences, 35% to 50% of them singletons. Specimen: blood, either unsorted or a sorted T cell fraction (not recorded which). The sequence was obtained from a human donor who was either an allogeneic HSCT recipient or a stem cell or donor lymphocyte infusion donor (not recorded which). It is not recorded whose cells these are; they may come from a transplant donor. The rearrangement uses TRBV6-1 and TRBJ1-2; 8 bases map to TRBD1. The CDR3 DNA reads TGTGCCAGCAGAGGACAGGGTTTGGGAGCGAGCTACACCTTC. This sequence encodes CASRGQGLGASYTF.